The entry below describes one TCR beta chain. Its antigen is unidentified. The data originate from a study of OX40 agonist ivuxolimab in advanced cancers. About the research overall: Clinicians treated patients with ivuxolimab, an agonistic anti-OX40 (CD134) antibody. Patients were dosed intravenously with ivuxolimab at 0.01 to 10 mg/kg every 2 weeks. Study-level points and caveats: The CD4+ and CD8+ T cells in the blood had expanded clonally by week 6 at 0.1 to 3.0 mg/kg. Among patients with partial responses at 0.1-3.0 mg/kg, clonal expansion was among the lowest.

Here immunoSEQ multiplex PCR was the method, and the copy in TCRdb shows in-frame clones only, minus some. The sample lists about 22,000 clones, less than 90% seen once, with nearly 25% in the top ten. V gave up 0 bases and J gave up 1 base; unmatched junction bases: 6. The germline gives CDR1 LGHNA, CDR2 YSLEER. The length of the CDR3 is 18 residues. This sample comprised CD4+ or CD8+ T cells sorted from blood, obtained in a trial of the OX40 agonist ivuxolimab. The chain couples TRBV4-3 to TRBJ2-6; 7 nucleotides agree with TRBD1. This receptor was identified in an adult with an advanced solid tumor such as melanoma, head and neck, liver or kidney cancer. The CDR3 coding sequence is TGCGCCAGCAGCCAAGATCGGGGACAGTCGTCTGGGGCCAACGTCCTGACTTTC. This gives the protein CASSQDRGQSSGANVLTF.